A single T cell receptor (beta chain) is shown here with its context. In the authors' methods: By means of reference gene primer amplification, nucleated cell counts were estimated. The table came from immunoSEQ multiplex PCR; TCRdb's copy has only in-frame clones and leaves some out. D and trimming were read from the DNA, whereas the V and J calls and clone size are those reported in that table. The sample shows some 200,000 clones, about 81% of them seen only once. This sample was taken from a study of blood T cell repertoires in COVID-19. The V segment lost 1 base and the J segment 5 bases; nucleotides outside the gene matches: 3. The CDR3 is 16 residues long. Adults between roughly 18 and 90 years of age took part from 24 US areas.

The specimen was PBMCs or T cells enriched from blood (not recorded which). V usage is TRBV23-1 and J usage is TRBJ1-3; TRBD1 aligns across 12 bases. TRBV23-1 is an ORF; its function is uncertain. The sequence was collected from a man aged 35 to 55 who had recovered from COVID-19. The CDR3 reads CASSQWDRGRRNTIYF. The DNA for the CDR3 is TGCGCCAGCAGTCAATGGGACAGGGGGCGAAGAAACACCATATATTTT.